Shown below are 3 T cell receptor beta chains from a single sample sequenced in a study of cytomegalovirus exposure and HLA in healthy donors. The method was immunoSEQ multiplex PCR; TCRdb's version includes in-frame clones alone and lacks a portion of them. Of 75,000 to 90,000 clones detected, about 95% appear once; the ten largest clones hold roughly 1.6%. The sequenced material came from PBMCs. Source of these receptors: a man younger than 35 in good health and CMV-seropositive.

The chain recombines TRBV10-2 with TRBJ1-1; D unclear. The CDR3 is 15 amino acids. Germline loops: CDR1 WSHSY, CDR2 SAAADI. Trimming shortened V by 4 bases and J by 3 bases, and 15 bases separated the two germline ends. For the CDR3, the DNA is TGCGCCAGCAGTGGAGGACTCCTAAAGGACACTGAAGCTTTCTTT. It codes for CASSGGLLKDTEAFF.

The chain has TRBV2 and TRBJ2-7; tentative D call: TRBD2 (5 bases). The ends were cut back, 7 bases at V and 4 bases at J, with 17 bases in the middle. CDR1 SNHLY and CDR2 FYNNEI come from the germline V gene. The CDR3 covers 14 residues. The CDR3 protein is CASNPQASSYEQYF. CDR3 in DNA: TGTGCCAGCAATCCTCAGGCTAGCTCGTACGAGCAGTACTTC.

The chain's CDR3 is CASSPEASGMDGELFF. CDR3 nucleotide sequence: TGTGCCAGCAGCCCAGAGGCTAGCGGGATGGACGGGGAGCTGTTTTTT. The rearrangement links TRBV7-9 to TRBJ2-2; TRBD2 agrees at 9 bases. Germline trimming cut 5 bases from V and 7 bases from J; bases unmatched to any gene: 11. The CDR3 extends over 16 amino acids. Germline assignment: CDR1 SEHNR and CDR2 FQNEAQ (reference sequence).